This TCR beta chain was captured in a study of cytomegalovirus exposure and HLA in healthy donors. A multiplex PCR was run with 60 Vbeta primers and 13 Jbeta primers. Clones were read by immunoSEQ multiplex PCR, and TCRdb kept only the in-frame ones, dropping some. In the table there are just under 70,000 clones, about 81% of which are singletons. Material: PBMCs. The source is a human donor in good health.

CDR3 amino acids: CASSLNGQRVQETQYF. DNA of the CDR3: TGTGCCAGCAGCTTAAATGGTCAGAGGGTCCAAGAGACCCAGTACTTC. The chain joins TRBV11-2 to TRBJ2-5, with a possible D match to TRBD2 (5 bases). CDR1 is SGHAT and CDR2 is FQNNGV in the germline V gene. The V end lost 2 bases, the J end lost 1 base, and 14 bases lay between the germline ends. The CDR3 is 16 amino acids.